Following are 7 T cell receptor beta chains from one sample sequenced in a study of graft-versus-host responses after intestinal transplantation. Measured with immunoSEQ multiplex PCR; TCRdb has only the in-frame clones, and not every one. This sample has almost 70,000 clones, with 92% found just once. Sequences were derived from bone marrow, sampled 700 to 850 days after intestinal transplantation. Receptors were obtained from a human patient who received an intestinal transplant, so some T cells may come from the graft donor.

The chain is built from TRBV18 and TRBJ1-1; 8 bases are shared with TRBD1. Germline V gene lookup returns CDR1 KGHSH and CDR2 LQKENI. After removal of 3 bases from V and 2 bases from J, the junction contained 5 bases not matched to a gene. There are 15 residues in the CDR3. The CDR3 is CASSPRTGINTEAFF. CDR3 sequence (DNA): TGTGCCAGCTCACCCAGGACAGGGATTAACACTGAAGCTTTCTTT.

This clone was seen only a few times. The chain couples TRBV10-3 to TRBJ2-7; 8 nucleotides match TRBD1. Germline-derived CDR1 and CDR2 are ENHRY and SYGVKD. V trimming: 4 bases; J trimming: 5 bases; junction bases outside the gene matches: 4. The CDR3 contains 13 residues. CDR3 DNA sequence: TGTGCCATCAGTGGGACAGGGTTCGACGAGCAGTACTTC. Translated, it gives CAISGTGFDEQYF.

This clone was counted a single time. V usage is TRBV6-5 and J usage is TRBJ2-7; TRBD2 matches 9 bases. The germline V gene has CDR1 MNHEY and CDR2 SVGAGI. The V and J ends lost 2 bases and 3 bases, in that order; junction bases with no gene match: 2. The CDR3 length is 14 residues. As DNA, the CDR3 is TGTGCCAGCAGTTACGTGACTAGCGGCTACGAGCAGTACTTC. It translates to CASSYVTSGYEQYF.

The rearrangement joins TRBV29-1 to TRBJ2-1, with 7 bases that match TRBD2. Germline-derived CDR1 and CDR2 are SQVTM and ANQGSEA. This CDR3 is 13 amino acids long. The V gene end was trimmed by 4 bases and the J gene end by 5 bases; junction bases not matched to a gene: 5. The CDR3, as DNA: TGCAGCGTTGTGCGGGAGATTGACAATGAGCAGTTCTTC. Translated: CSVVREIDNEQFF.

Regarding this clone: The same CDR3 is also encoded by other DNA sequences in this sample. The rearrangement joins TRBV28 to TRBJ2-7, with D possibly matching TRBD1 (5 bases). The ends were cut back, 2 bases at V and 0 bases at J, with 5 bases in the middle. This CDR3 has 13 residues. Germline CDR1 and CDR2: MDHEN and SYDVKM. The DNA of the CDR3 is TGTGCCAGCAGTTTACAGGGCTCCTACGAGCAGTACTTC. This codes for CASSLQGSYEQYF.

The chain combines TRBV7-2 with TRBJ2-1; 12 bases are shared with TRBD2. V shed 1 base and J 4 bases; nucleotides not matched to a gene: 2. CDR3 length equals 16 residues. Looked up from germline, CDR1 is SGHTA and CDR2 is FQGNSA. The CDR3 sequence: CASSLGTSGGYNEQFF. Here the CDR3 DNA reads TGTGCCAGCAGCTTAGGAACTAGCGGGGGGTACAATGAGCAGTTCTTC.

This clone was counted once. This chain uses TRBV18 with TRBJ1-6, with 8 bases aligning to TRBD1. CDR1 is KGHSH, CDR2 LQKENI, per germline. The CDR3 sequence is 14 residues long. J lost 7 bases, V lost 6 bases, and 5 bases had no gene match. CDR3 amino acids: CASSRHRGNSPLHF. CDR3 nucleotide sequence: TGTGCCAGCTCCCGACACAGGGGGAATTCACCCCTCCACTTT.